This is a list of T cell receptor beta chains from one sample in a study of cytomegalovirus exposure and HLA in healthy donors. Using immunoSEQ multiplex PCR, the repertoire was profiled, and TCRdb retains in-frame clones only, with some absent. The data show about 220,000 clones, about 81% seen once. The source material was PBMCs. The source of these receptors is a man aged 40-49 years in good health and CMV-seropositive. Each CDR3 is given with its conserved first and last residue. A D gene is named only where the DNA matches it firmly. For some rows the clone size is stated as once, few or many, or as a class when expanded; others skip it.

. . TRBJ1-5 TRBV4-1 TGCGCCAGCAGCCAAGACAGGGATAGCAATCAGCCCCAGCATTTT CASSQDRDSNQPQHF
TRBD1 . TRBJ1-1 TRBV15 TGTGCCACCAGCGTAGACAGGGGGCGCGACACTGAAGCTTTCTTT CATSVDRGRDTEAFF
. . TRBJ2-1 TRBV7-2 TGTGCCAGCAGCCCCGTAGCGGATTCCTACAATGAGCAGTTCTTC CASSPVADSYNEQFF
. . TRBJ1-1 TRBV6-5 TGTGCCAGCAGTTACTCGATGGCCGTGAACACTGAAGCTTTCTTT CASSYSMAVNTEAFF
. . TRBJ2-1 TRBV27 TGTGCCAGCAGTTTACTCCTTAACTACGGCAATGAGCAGTTCTTC CASSLLLNYGNEQFF
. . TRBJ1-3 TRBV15 TGTGCCACCAGCAGAGCCCCAGGGGTTGGAGGAAACACCATATATTTT CATSRAPGVGGNTIYF
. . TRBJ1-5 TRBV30 TGTGCCTGGAGTGGGGCAGGCAATCAGCCCCAGCATTTT CAWSGAGNQPQHF
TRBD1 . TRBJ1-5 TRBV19 TGTGCCACCAAGGACAGGGAGCGTCTTCAGCCCCAGCATTTT CATKDRERLQPQHF
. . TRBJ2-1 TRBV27 TGTGCCAGCAGTTTAAGGGCAGGGCACAATGAGCAGTTCTTC CASSLRAGHNEQFF
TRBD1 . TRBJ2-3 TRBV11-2 TGTGCCAGCAGCCGACAGGGCACTACGCAGTATTTT CASSRQGTTQYF
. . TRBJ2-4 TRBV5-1 TGCGCCAGCAGCTTACCCTCTCAGGGATGGAACATTCAGTACTTC CASSLPSQGWNIQYF
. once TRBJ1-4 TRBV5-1 TGCGCCAGCAGCGTAAGCCCCGGTAGCGGTGAAAAACTGTTTTTT CASSVSPGSGEKLFF
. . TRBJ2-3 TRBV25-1 TGTGCCAGCGGAGGGGGCGCAGATACGCAGTATTTT CASGGGADTQYF
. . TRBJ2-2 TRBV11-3 TGTGCCAGCAGCTTAGTCGGGTACGCGACCGGGGAGCTGTTTTTT CASSLVGYATGELFF
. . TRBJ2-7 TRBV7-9 TGTGCCAGCAGCGCGACAGGAGAGCAGTACTTC CASSATGEQYF
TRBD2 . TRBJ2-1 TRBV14 TGTGCCAGCAGCCAAGACATAGCGGGAGGGCCGTACAATGAGCAGTTCTTC CASSQDIAGGPYNEQFF
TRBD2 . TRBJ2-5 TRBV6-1 TGTGCCAGCAGTGAACTAGCGGGAGGCAAGGAGACCCAGTACTTC CASSELAGGKETQYF
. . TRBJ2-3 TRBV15 TGTGCCACCAGCAGAGGGTCGGGAGTTAGCACAGATACGCAGTATTTT CATSRGSGVSTDTQYF
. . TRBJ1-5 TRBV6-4 TGTGCCAGCAGTGATCGCCCAGGGAATCAGCCCCAGCATTTT CASSDRPGNQPQHF
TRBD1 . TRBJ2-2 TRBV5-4 TGTGCCACGGGACAGGAGTGGGACACCGGGGAGCTGTTTTTT CATGQEWDTGELFF
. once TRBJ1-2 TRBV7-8 TGTGCCAGCAGCTACCCCGACGGGGATAACTATGGCTACACCTTC CASSYPDGDNYGYTF
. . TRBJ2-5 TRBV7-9 TGTGCCAGCAGCTTAGGTCCCGGAGAGACCCAGTACTTC CASSLGPGETQYF
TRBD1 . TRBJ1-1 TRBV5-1 TGCGCCAGCAGCGGGGCCGGGACAGGGCTCACTGAAGCTTTCTTT CASSGAGTGLTEAFF
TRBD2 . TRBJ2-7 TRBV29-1 TGCAGCGTTGAACTAGCGGAGAGCTCCTACGAGCAGTACTTC CSVELAESSYEQYF
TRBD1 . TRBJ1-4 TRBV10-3 TGTGCCATCAGTACCGGGACAGGGGTCGTACACGAAAAACTGTTTTTT CAISTGTGVVHEKLFF
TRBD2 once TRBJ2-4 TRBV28 TGTGCCAGCAGGGGACTAGTGGACATTCAGTACTTC CASRGLVDIQYF
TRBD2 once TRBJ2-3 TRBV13 TGTGCCAGCAGCCTACTACAAACCGGACTAGCGGGAGGTCCTAGCACAGATACGCAGTATTTT CASSLLQTGLAGGPSTDTQYF
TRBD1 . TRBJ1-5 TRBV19 TGTGCCAGTAGGGACAGGGGGCGCAATCAGCCCCAGCATTTT CASRDRGRNQPQHF
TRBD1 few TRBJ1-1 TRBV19 TGTGCCAGTAGAGGACAGGGGATGAACACTGAAGCTTTCTTT CASRGQGMNTEAFF
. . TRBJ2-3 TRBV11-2 TGTGCCAGCAGCTTAGGAACAGGGATGGATACGCAGTATTTT CASSLGTGMDTQYF
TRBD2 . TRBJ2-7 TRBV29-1 TGCAGCGTTGAGCTAGCGGGACTCTACGAGCAGTACTTC CSVELAGLYEQYF
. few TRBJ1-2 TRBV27 TGTGCCAGCAGTTTCACAGGGAACTATGGCTACACCTTC CASSFTGNYGYTF
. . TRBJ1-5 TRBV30 TGTGCCTGGAGTACGCACGGGAGCGGCCAGCCCCAGCATTTT CAWSTHGSGQPQHF
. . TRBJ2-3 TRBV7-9 TGTGCCAGCAGCTTAGCAGGGGTAAGAGATACGCAGTATTTT CASSLAGVRDTQYF
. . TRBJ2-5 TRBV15 TGTGCCACCAGCAGTTCCGGGAATCGGGAGACCCAGTACTTC CATSSSGNRETQYF
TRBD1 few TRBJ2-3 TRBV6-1 TGTGCCACCTTTCTGGGACAGGGGTCAGATACGCAGTATTTT CATFLGQGSDTQYF
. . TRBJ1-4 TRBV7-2 TGTGCCAGCAGCTCGCTGAGGGGGGAAAAACTGTTTTTT CASSSLRGEKLFF
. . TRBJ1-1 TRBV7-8 TGTGCCAGCAGCTCGCCTCCGGACAGCACCATGAACACTGAAGCTTTCTTT CASSSPPDSTMNTEAFF
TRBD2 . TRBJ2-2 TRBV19 TGTGCCAGTAGTCCCAATAGCGGGAGGTACACCGGGGAGCTGTTTTTT CASSPNSGRYTGELFF
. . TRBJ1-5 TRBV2 TGTGCCAGCAGTGTCAATAGCAATCAGCCCCAGCATTTT CASSVNSNQPQHF
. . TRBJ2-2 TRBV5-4 TGTGCCAGCAGCCAAACCGGGACTTCGAACACCGGGGAGCTGTTTTTT CASSQTGTSNTGELFF
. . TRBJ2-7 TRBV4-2 TGTGCCAGCAGCCAAGGGACTTGGGCGGAGCAGTACTTC CASSQGTWAEQYF
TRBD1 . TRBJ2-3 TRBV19 TGTGCCAGTAGTATAGGTGGGGACAGAGGCACAGATACGCAGTATTTT CASSIGGDRGTDTQYF
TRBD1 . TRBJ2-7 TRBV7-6 TGTGCCAGCAGCTTCGGGACAGGGTTCTACGAGCAGTACTTC CASSFGTGFYEQYF
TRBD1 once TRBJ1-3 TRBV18 TGTGCCAGCTCACCATCGACAGGGGGTTATGGAAACACCATATATTTT CASSPSTGGYGNTIYF
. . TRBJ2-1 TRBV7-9 TGTGCCAGCAGCCCTAGCGCGAACTACAATGAGCAGTTCTTC CASSPSANYNEQFF
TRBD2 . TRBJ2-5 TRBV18 TGTGCCAGCTCACCTCCTAGCGGGAGTTGGGAGACCCAGTACTTC CASSPPSGSWETQYF
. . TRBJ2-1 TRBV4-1 TGCGCCAGCAGCCAAGATCGACCAGGCGTCAATGAGCAGTTCTTC CASSQDRPGVNEQFF
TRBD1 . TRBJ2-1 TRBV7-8 TGTGCCAGCAGCTTATATCCCCCGGGACAGGGGTACAATGAGCAGTTCTTC CASSLYPPGQGYNEQFF
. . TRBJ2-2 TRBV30 TGTGCCTGGGCCCCCCAGCGTCCAGAGACCGGGGAGCTGTTTTTT CAWAPQRPETGELFF
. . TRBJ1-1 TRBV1 TGCACCAGCAGCCAAGCCGGGACAGGGGGCACTGAAGCTTTCTTT CTSSQAGTGGTEAFF
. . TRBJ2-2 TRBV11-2 TGTGCCAGCAGCTGGACTAACACCGGGGAGCTGTTTTTT CASSWTNTGELFF
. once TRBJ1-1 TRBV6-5 TGTGCCAGCAGTATTACGGGACACAAATTGACCGCTTTCTTT CASSITGHKLTAFF
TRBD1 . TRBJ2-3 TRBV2 TGTGCCAGCAGCCCGCACAGGGGGCTGACAGATACGCAGTATTTT CASSPHRGLTDTQYF
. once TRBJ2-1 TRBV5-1 TGCGCCAGCAGCTTGGTAGGCTCAAGCTGGGCCAACTCCTACAATGAGCAGTTCTTC CASSLVGSSWANSYNEQFF
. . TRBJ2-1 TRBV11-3 TGTGCCAGCAGCGGCGGGGCGCGGGAAAGATCCTACAATGAGCAGTTCTTC CASSGGARERSYNEQFF
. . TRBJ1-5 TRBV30 TGTGCCGCGGGGAGGGGGTTGGGGGATCAGCCCCAGCATTTT CAAGRGLGDQPQHF
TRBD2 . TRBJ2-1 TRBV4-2 TGTGCCAGCAGCCAAGTGGAGTGGCGGGAGATGAATGAGCAGTTCTTC CASSQVEWREMNEQFF
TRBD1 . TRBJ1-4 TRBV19 TGTGCCAGTAGCGCAGGGGGCTTGGCTAATGAAAAACTGTTTTTT CASSAGGLANEKLFF